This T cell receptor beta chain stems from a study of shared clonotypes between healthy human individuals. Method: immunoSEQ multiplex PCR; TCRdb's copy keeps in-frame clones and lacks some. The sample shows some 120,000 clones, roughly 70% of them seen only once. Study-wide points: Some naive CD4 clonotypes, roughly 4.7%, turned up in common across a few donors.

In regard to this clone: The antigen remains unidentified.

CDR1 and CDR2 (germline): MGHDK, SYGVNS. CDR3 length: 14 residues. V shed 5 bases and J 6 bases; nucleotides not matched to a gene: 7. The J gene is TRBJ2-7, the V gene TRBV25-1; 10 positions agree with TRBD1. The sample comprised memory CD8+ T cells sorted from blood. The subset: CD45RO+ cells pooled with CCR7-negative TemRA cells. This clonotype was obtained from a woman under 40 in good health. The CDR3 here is CASSRDRGPGEQYF. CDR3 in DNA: TGTGCCAGCAGTAGGGACAGGGGTCCGGGCGAGCAGTACTTC.